Listed here are 13 T cell receptor beta chains from one sample, sequenced in a study of PD-1 blockade in classical Hodgkin lymphoma (dated by TCRdb to the early 2020s). The sample's time point, from its label and the paper: newly diagnosed, previously untreated cHL patient sample. Preparation of the library involved the immunoSEQ multiplex PCR assay. The table comes from immuneACCESS by way of TCRdb, which keeps in-frame sequences with V and J called. Part of the clones is missing from these tables; in studies checked, under half for an unresolved V gene and the rest for unknown reasons. In all, the sample holds tens of thousands of clones, and over 85% of those were seen once. The ten largest clonotypes hold around 2.5% of the sample. Sequencing was done on a sample of peripheral blood mononuclear cells (PBMCs). These receptors were taken from a human donor with classical Hodgkin lymphoma.

The genes are TRBV11-2 and TRBJ1-5, with D tentatively TRBD1 (6 bases). With 3 bases removed from V and 4 bases from J, the gap between germline ends came to 13 bases. Germline V gives CDR1 SGHAT, CDR2 FQNNGV. CDR3 length equals 15 residues. Written as DNA, the CDR3 is TGTGCCAGCAGCTTGGTTGCAGGGGCTAATCAGCCCCAGCATTTT. It yields the protein CASSLVAGANQPQHF.

Only one count was recorded for this clone. The chain has TRBV6-7 and TRBJ2-5; 12 nucleotides match TRBD1. TRBV6-7 is recorded as an ORF, its role being uncertain. The length of the CDR3 is 18 residues. V shed 6 bases and J 5 bases; nucleotides not matched to a gene: 16. For the CDR3, the DNA is TGTGCCAGCAGCCGGCCCCCCCGGGACAGGGGGCAAGGGGAGACCCAGTACTTC. Amino acids: CASSRPPRDRGQGETQYF.

V and J are TRBV6-1 and TRBJ1-4, with D maybe TRBD1 (6 bases). This CDR3 is built from 15 residues. The V gene lost 3 bases and the J gene lost 6 bases, with 14 bases spanning the gap. Germline lookup yields CDR1 MNHNS and CDR2 SASEGT. The CDR3 DNA follows: TGTGCCAGCAGTGATACAGGGAGGGGAGATGAAAAACTGTTTTTT. Residues: CASSDTGRGDEKLFF.

The rearrangement joins TRBV7-3 to TRBJ2-1, with TRBD2 identical over 10 bases. V was pared by 0 bases and J by 12 bases, with 5 bases of the junction left unmatched. In germline, CDR1 is SGHTA, CDR2 FQGTGA. The CDR3 runs to 14 residues. CDR3 sequence: CASSLTGTSERQFF. The CDR3 coding sequence is TGTGCCAGCAGCTTAACGGGGACTAGCGAGAGGCAGTTCTTC. Full variable domain (missing parts from reference TRBV7-3 and TRBJ2-1): GAGVSQTPSNKVTEKGKYVELRCDPISGHTALYWYRQSLGQGPEFLIYFQGTGAADDSGLPNDRFFAVRPEGSVSTLKIQRTERGDSAVYLCASSLTGTSERQFFGPGTRLTVL.

This chain joins TRBV6-6 and TRBJ1-2, with D unresolved. The CDR3 has 12 residues. V lost 5 bases and J lost 3, with 7 bases in between. Germline V gene sequence: CDR1 MNHNY, CDR2 SVGAGI (reference sequence). CDR3 DNA: TGTGCCAGCAGTACAGCAGACTATGGCTACACCTTC. Protein: CASSTADYGYTF.

V gene TRBV28 combines with J gene TRBJ2-1; 13 nucleotides line up with TRBD2. The CDR3 spans 14 residues. V dropped 7 bases and J dropped 5; count of bases not matched to a gene: 2. Germline lookup yields CDR1 MDHEN and CDR2 SYDVKM. The CDR3 nucleotides read TGTGCCAGCACAACTAGCGGGAGGGACAATGAGCAGTTCTTC. Protein: CASTTSGRDNEQFF.

The chain is built from TRBV4-3 and TRBJ2-5, with unresolved D. V lost 4 bases and J lost 5, with 11 bases in between. The V gene's germline CDR1 is LGHNA and CDR2 YSLEER. The CDR3 covers 13 residues. CDR3 region: CASSRSRWETQYF. CDR3 coding DNA: TGCGCCAGCAGCCGTTCCCGGTGGGAGACCCAGTACTTC.

This chain uses TRBV19 with TRBJ1-2, with D possibly being TRBD1 (5 bases). V was pared by 10 bases and J by 4 bases, with 22 bases between. Germline-derived CDR1 and CDR2 are LNHDA and SQIVND (reference sequence). The length of the CDR3 is 15 residues. The CDR3 nucleotides read TGTGCCACAACAGCGGGCCGGGGCTCCTTCTATGGCTACACCTTC. Translation gives CATTAGRGSFYGYTF.

This sequence joins TRBV29-1 and TRBJ2-7; D is perhaps TRBD1 (5 bases). The CDR3 spans 14 residues. Germline CDR1 reads SQVTM; CDR2 reads ANQGSEA. Trimming removed 4 bases at V and 6 bases at J, with 19 bases between. The CDR3 loop is CSVAFARADGEQYF. Here the CDR3 DNA reads TGCAGCGTTGCTTTCGCCAGGGCCGACGGCGAGCAGTACTTC.

This clone was detected a few times. The chain links TRBV6-5 to TRBJ1-2, with D perhaps TRBD1 (6 bases). CDR3 length: 14 amino acids. From germline, CDR1 is MNHEY and CDR2 SVGAGI. Deletions cut 7 bases from V and 3 bases from J, with 15 bases between. The CDR3 region is CASTGGGGYYGYTF. CDR3 bases: TGTGCCAGCACCGGGGGAGGGGGGTACTATGGCTACACCTTC.

This chain joins TRBV20-1 and TRBJ2-7; tentatively, D is TRBD2 (6 bases). The V gene lost 5 bases and the J gene lost 6 bases, with 11 bases spanning the gap. The CDR3 consists of 11 residues. Germline lookup yields CDR1 DFQATT and CDR2 SNEGSKA (reference sequence). The chain's CDR3 is CSAGVGGEQYF. DNA of the CDR3: TGCAGTGCTGGGGTGGGAGGCGAGCAGTACTTC.

The CDR3 sequence is CASSLAVSTDTQYF. The CDR3 DNA sequence: TGTGCCAGCAGCTTAGCAGTTAGCACAGATACGCAGTATTTT. The J gene is TRBJ2-3, the V gene TRBV7-9; D unresolved. The V and J ends lost 0 bases and 0 bases respectively, with 4 bases between them. CDR1 and CDR2 (germline): SEHNR, FQNEAQ (reference sequence). This CDR3 is built from 14 residues.

The CDR3 nucleotides are TGTGCCAGTAGCGCATTAAACAGGGGTGGCAATCAGCCCCAGCATTTT. The encoded protein is CASSALNRGGNQPQHF. This chain uses TRBV19 with TRBJ1-5; 7 bases are a match to TRBD1. The CDR3 sequence is 16 residues long. Unmatched junction bases numbered 10, after V lost 6 bases and J lost 2 bases. Germline V gives CDR1 LNHDA, CDR2 SQIVND (reference sequence).